The sequence of this T cell receptor beta chain was determined in a study of T cells in Graves' hyperthyroidism and ophthalmopathy. This clonotype was recorded a few times. What it binds is unknown. Newly diagnosed hyperthyroidism patients aged 18 to 65 years had disease lasting under 2 months. Diagnosis relied on clinical symptoms, serum thyroxine and TRAb, thyroid ultrasound and orbital computed tomography. RNA transcripts yielded amplified TCR beta CDR3 regions. A first-round RT-PCR of the TCR CDR3 used the HTBI primer set. TCRdb analysed the multiplex PCR reads with MiXCR anew, one entry per CDR3 protein. The sample consists of 300,000 to 400,000 distinct CDR3 sequences, 14% of them appearing once. The CDR3 is made up of 14 amino acids. Germline V gene sequence: CDR1 SQVTM, CDR2 ANQGSEA. The ends were cut back, 3 bases at V and 2 bases at J, with 13 bases in the middle. Study conclusions and caveats: A model built on 13 V-J features separated ophthalmopathy from stable hyperthyroidism. The model predicted ophthalmopathy a median around 6 months before onset.

The sequenced sample consisted of blood. The origin of this receptor is a woman aged 25 to 39 with Graves' hyperthyroidism. The chain recombines TRBV29-1 with TRBJ1-2, with D hard to call. The CDR3 region is CSVETDQKNYGYTF. CDR3 sequence (DNA): TGCAGCGTTGAGACGGACCAAAAAAACTATGGCTACACCTTC.